Below are 14 T cell receptor beta chains sequenced from a single sample in a study of vaccination and CD4 T cells after COVID-19. Cultured CD4+ T cells had their DNA profiled by the Oncomine TCR Beta short-read assay. MiXCR was run by TCRdb on the PCR reads, yielding one entry per CDR3 protein. The sample records over 10,000 distinct CDR3 sequences, under 45% being singletons. The treatment here: roughly 10-day PBMC culture with coronavirus spike peptide pools or control peptides (ViraFEST assay). The antigens for these receptors are not known. Sequencing was done on a sample of CD4+ T cells from blood, cultured in vitro. The source is a human donor who had recovered from COVID-19.

The genes are TRBV2 and TRBJ2-2; unclear D gene. CDR1 is SNHLY and CDR2 is FYNNEI in the germline V gene. The ends were cut back, 8 bases at V and 8 bases at J, with 12 bases in the middle. The CDR3 extends over 12 amino acids. CDR3: CASLRYVGELFF. In DNA form, the CDR3 reads TGTGCCAGCCTGAGATACGTTGGGGAGCTGTTTTTT. Looking up the rest from reference TRBV2 and TRBJ2-2 gives the full variable domain: EPEVTQTPSHQVTQMGQEVILRCVPISNHLYFYWYRQILGQKVEFLVSFYNNEISEKSEIFDDQFSVERPDGSNFTLKIRSTKLEDSAMYFCASLRYVGELFFGEGSRLTVL.

This clonotype was counted between two and nine times. V gene TRBV18 combines with J gene TRBJ2-4; D possibly corresponds to TRBD1 (6 bases). Deletions cut 3 bases from V and 4 bases from J, with 10 bases between. This CDR3 contains 14 residues. CDR1 KGHSH and CDR2 LQKENI come from the germline V gene. CDR3 in amino acids: CASSPQGTKNIQYF. CDR3 sequence (DNA): TGTGCCAGCTCACCCCAGGGGACAAAAAACATTCAGTACTTC.

The gene calls are TRBV20-1 and TRBJ1-2; D gene unclear. The CDR3 runs to 13 residues. The germline V gene has CDR1 DFQATT and CDR2 SNEGSKA (reference sequence). Trimming stripped 6 bases from V and 1 base from J, with 12 bases between. CDR3 coding DNA: TGCAGTGCCGCCCCCGAGGGTAACTATGGCTACACCTTC. Its protein is CSAAPEGNYGYTF.

The chain links TRBV12-3 or TRBV12-4 to TRBJ1-2; TRBD1 matches 7 bases. Trimming cost V 6 bases and J 7 bases; bases outside gene matches: 8. This CDR3 is built from 13 residues. The CDR3 nucleotides read TGTGCCAGCAGAGGAAACAGGGGTCTTGGCTACACCTTC. As protein: CASRGNRGLGYTF.

The table lists this clonotype with a few counts. The rearrangement uses TRBV5-4 and TRBJ2-5; perhaps D is TRBD1 or TRBD2 (5 bases each). CDR3 size: 13 residues. Germline V gene sequence: CDR1 SGHNT, CDR2 YYREEE (reference sequence). V dropped 0 bases and J dropped 5 bases, with 8 bases sitting between them. The CDR3 reads CASSLVGDETQYF. The CDR3 DNA sequence: TGTGCCAGCAGCTTGGTAGGGGACGAGACCCAGTACTTC.

This chain uses TRBV10-3 with TRBJ2-1, with 10 positions matching TRBD2. Trimming took 8 bases from V and 8 from J; bases not matched to a gene: 6. This CDR3 has 13 amino acids. Per germline, CDR1 ENHRY and CDR2 SYGVKD. The CDR3 spells CAIGGTSDDEQFF. In nucleotides, the CDR3 is TGTGCCATCGGCGGGACTAGCGATGATGAGCAGTTCTTC.

In this sample, this clonotype turned up a few times. CDR3 bases: TGTGCCAGCAGCGTACAGTGGAATTCACCCCTCCACTTT. Protein product: CASSVQWNSPLHF. The rearrangement uses TRBV9 and TRBJ1-6, with D uncertain. Germline CDR1 and CDR2: SGDLS and YYNGEE. Between the trimmed V and J ends, which lost 1 base and 7 bases, there was a span of 6 bases. The CDR3 spans 13 residues.

V and J are TRBV10-3 and TRBJ1-3; D might be TRBD1 (5 bases). Germline assignment: CDR1 ENHRY and CDR2 SYGVKD. CDR3 size: 17 residues. V was trimmed by 6 bases and J by 0 bases, leaving 18 bases between them. The CDR3 DNA is TGTGCCATCAGAGCCGGGACCACGGCCGGCTCTGGAAACACCATATATTTT. Amino acids: CAIRAGTTAGSGNTIYF.

This clonotype has a handful of counts. The V call is TRBV11-2, the J call TRBJ2-7; D call uncertain. Trimming removed 1 base from V and 6 bases from J, with 7 bases in between. Germline lookup yields CDR1 SGHAT and CDR2 FQNNGV. The CDR3 covers 12 residues. The CDR3 DNA is TGTGCCAGCAGCTTAGCTAGACTCGAGCAGTACTTC. This gives the protein CASSLARLEQYF.

V usage is TRBV7-2 and J usage is TRBJ2-3; D is uncertain. Looked up from germline, CDR1 is SGHTA and CDR2 is FQGNSA. Trimming stripped 2 bases from V and 4 bases from J, with 7 bases between. The length of the CDR3 is 13 residues. The CDR3 DNA follows: TGTGCCAGCAGCTTACGGTCCCCAGATACGCAGTATTTT. Its translation: CASSLRSPDTQYF.

This clonotype was seen a handful of times. J is TRBJ2-3 and V is TRBV20-1, with 12 bases lining up with TRBD2. Unmatched junction bases numbered 11, after V lost 6 bases and J lost 1 base. The CDR3 runs to 17 residues. Germline V CDR1 and CDR2: DFQATT, SNEGSKA (reference sequence). This CDR3 is CSARGLAGPIRTDTQYF. The CDR3 DNA reads as TGCAGTGCCCGGGGACTAGCGGGTCCCATACGCACAGATACGCAGTATTTT.

Sample share makes this clonotype medium-sized (0.01 to 0.1%). V is TRBV20-1 and J is TRBJ2-7, with 12 bases that match TRBD2. The CDR3 contains 15 residues. The germline V gene has CDR1 DFQATT and CDR2 SNEGSKA (reference sequence). The V segment lost 6 bases and the J segment 6 bases; nucleotides outside the gene matches: 12. CDR3 DNA sequence: TGCAGTGCCAACGGGTGGACTAGCGGGAACTCCGAGCAGTACTTC. It specifies CSANGWTSGNSEQYF.

This rearrangement joins TRBV4-1 to TRBJ2-5; 12 nucleotides agree with TRBD2. Trimming at V came to 2 bases and at J to 6 bases, leaving 7 bases not matched to a gene. This CDR3 spans 16 amino acids. Germline CDR1 is MGHRA and CDR2 is YSYEKL. In nucleotides, the CDR3 is TGCGCCAGCAGCCAACTGACTAGCGGGGGCCGGAAGACCCAGTACTTC. Its translation: CASSQLTSGGRKTQYF.

V gene TRBV25-1 combines with J gene TRBJ2-5, with D perhaps TRBD1 or TRBD2 (5 bases each). Germline V gene lookup returns CDR1 MGHDK and CDR2 SYGVNS. This CDR3 spans 15 amino acids. V was shortened by 4 bases and J by 2 bases, with 14 bases between the two germline ends. Here the CDR3 reads CASSAEAAGQETQYF. The CDR3 DNA reads TGTGCCAGCAGTGCGGAGGCGGCAGGGCAAGAGACCCAGTACTTC.